The 14 T cell receptor beta chains below were found in one sample sequenced in a study of T cell repertoires in cytomegalovirus infection. One entry per CDR3 protein results from TCRdb running MiXCR on the reads. The top ten hold around 14% of the sample, which has about 490,000 distinct CDR3 sequences, about 25% seen once. Sequences were obtained from PBMCs. The receptors here all came from a human donor in good health (CMV status not recorded). Some clones in this sample may be carry-over from other donors' samples.

With respect to this clonotype: One end of the junction fails to match germline, which may point to a read error. V is TRBV6-2 or TRBV6-3 and J is TRBJ2-1, with 10 nucleotides matching TRBD2. Germline values: CDR1 MNHEY, CDR2 SVGEGT. There are 16 residues in the CDR3. CDR3 nucleotide sequence: TGTGCCAGCAGTTACAAACCTAGCGGGAGTTGGAATGAGCAGATCTTC. Translating gives CASSYKPSGSWNEQIF.

This clonotype showed up many times. J is TRBJ1-2 and V is TRBV7-2, with 7 positions matching TRBD1. The J segment lost 4 bases and the V segment lost 4 bases, leaving 6 bases of the junction unmatched. The germline gives CDR1 SGHTA, CDR2 FQGNSA. The CDR3 is made up of 14 amino acids. This CDR3 reads CASSSRQGIYGYTF. CDR3 in DNA: TGTGCCAGCAGCTCTAGACAGGGAATCTATGGCTACACCTTC. Combining the CDR3 with reference TRBV7-2 and TRBJ1-2 gives the whole variable domain GAGVSQSPSNKVTEKGKDVELRCDPISGHTALYWYRQSLGQGLEFLIYFQGNSAPDKSGLPSDRFSAERTGGSVSTLTIQRTQQEDSAVYLCASSSRQGIYGYTFGSGTRLTVV.

This clonotype was picked up a small number of times. The chain combines TRBV4-3 with TRBJ2-1; the D gene is possibly TRBD2 (6 bases). This CDR3 is built from 16 residues. Germline assignment: CDR1 LGHNA and CDR2 YSLEER. Trimming left V 3 bases short and J 2 bases short, with 14 bases between. The CDR3 sequence: CASSHNRDSAYNEQFF. CDR3 bases: TGCGCCAGCAGCCACAACCGGGACTCGGCCTACAATGAGCAGTTCTTC.

This clonotype was recorded many times. The rearrangement uses TRBV11-2 and TRBJ2-3, with 12 bases fitting TRBD2. V was clipped by 5 bases and J by 4 bases; unmatched bases: 13. The CDR3 runs to 18 residues. Per the germline V gene, CDR1 is SGHAT and CDR2 is FQNNGV. Written as DNA, the CDR3 is TGTGCCAGCAGCAGAACTAGCGGGAGGTCCCTGGGTTCAGATACGCAGTATTTT. Translated: CASSRTSGRSLGSDTQYF.

V is TRBV7-6 and J is TRBJ2-5; the D is unclear. In germline, CDR1 is SGHVS, CDR2 FNYEAQ. The CDR3 sequence is 12 residues long. V was shortened by 10 bases and J by 2 bases, with 11 bases between the two germline ends. CDR3 nucleotide sequence: TGTGCCACAGGCCAGAAACAAGAGACCCAGTACTTC. It translates to CATGQKQETQYF.

A few counts support this clonotype. This sequence joins TRBV12-3 or TRBV12-4 and TRBJ1-2; D might be TRBD1 (5 bases). The CDR3 runs 13 residues. The V gene lost 1 base and the J gene lost 8 bases, with 11 bases spanning the gap. The CDR3 DNA is TGTGCCAGCAGTTTAGTCGAATGGGGGGGCTACACCTTC. Its translation is CASSLVEWGGYTF.

This clonotype has just a few counts. The V and J genes are TRBV12-3 or TRBV12-4 and TRBJ2-2; 9 bases align to TRBD1. The CDR3 has 15 residues. Trimming cost V 5 bases and J 6 bases; bases outside gene matches: 7. CDR3 nucleotides: TGTGCCAGCAGTGGGGACAGGGAGGGGCCCGGGGAGCTGTTTTTT. Amino acid sequence: CASSGDREGPGELFF.

In its sample, this clonotype was seen many times. The J gene is TRBJ1-2, the V gene TRBV7-2, with TRBD1 as a possible D gene (5 bases). The CDR3 covers 15 residues. V lost 6 bases and J lost 7, with 21 bases in between. CDR1 SGHTA and CDR2 FQGNSA come from the germline V gene. The chain's CDR3 is CASRGLGGDRSGYTF. The CDR3 DNA is TGTGCCAGCAGGGGGCTCGGGGGAGACCGGAGTGGCTACACCTTC.

This clonotype showed up just a few times. The chain is built from TRBV5-6 and TRBJ2-5; D is unresolved. Germline CDR1 is SGHDT and CDR2 is YYEEEE. The CDR3 contains 13 residues. V gave up 2 bases and J gave up 5 bases, with 10 bases separating them. CDR3 DNA: TGTGCCAGCAGCTTTGACGTAGGGGAGACCCAGTACTTC. This gives the protein CASSFDVGETQYF.

In its sample, this clonotype was seen many times. The rearrangement joins TRBV7-2 to TRBJ1-4; a weak D match, TRBD1 (5 bases). V dropped 8 bases and J dropped 2 bases, with 9 bases sitting between them. There are 13 residues in the CDR3. CDR1 SGHTA and CDR2 FQGNSA come from the germline V gene. CDR3 region: CASGTHTNEKLFF. Here the CDR3 DNA reads TGTGCCAGCGGGACGCATACTAATGAAAAACTGTTTTTT.

This clonotype was seen many times. The chain is built from TRBV7-8 and TRBJ2-1; the match to TRBD2 covers 12 bases. V trimming: 5 bases; J trimming: 5 bases; junction bases outside the gene matches: 4. Germline CDR1 is SGHVS and CDR2 is FQNEAQ. The CDR3 runs 15 residues. CDR3 in amino acids: CASSPWTSGNNEQFF. DNA of the CDR3: TGTGCCAGCAGCCCATGGACTAGCGGGAACAATGAGCAGTTCTTC.

This clonotype was seen a few times. The CDR3 sequence is CASAVSEMGMETQYF. The CDR3 nucleotides are TGTGCCAGCGCCGTCAGCGAGATGGGAATGGAGACCCAGTACTTC. The chain employs TRBV12-3 or TRBV12-4 and TRBJ2-5; D unclear. The CDR3 contains 15 residues. With 8 bases removed from V and 5 bases from J, the gap between germline ends came to 21 bases.

The V gene is TRBV2, the J gene TRBJ1-1; weak D call: TRBD1 (5 bases). The CDR3 spans 11 residues. V lost 7 bases and J lost 6, with 9 bases in between. CDR1 and CDR2 (germline): SNHLY, FYNNEI. The CDR3 DNA sequence: TGTGCCAGCAAACCGGGGCCTGAAGCTTTCTTT. It specifies CASKPGPEAFF.

V gene TRBV7-2 combines with J gene TRBJ2-5; D may be TRBD1 (6 bases). CDR1 is SGHTA, CDR2 FQGNSA, per germline. This CDR3 is 16 amino acids long. V was shortened by 3 bases and J by 3 bases, with 17 bases between the two germline ends. The CDR3 is CASSFGQLGREETQYF. The CDR3, as DNA: TGTGCCAGCAGCTTCGGACAGCTGGGTCGGGAAGAGACCCAGTACTTC.